This T cell receptor (beta chain) was recorded in a study of T-cell memory formation after mild COVID-19. General observations from the study: Specificity for SARS-CoV-2 was not confirmed among the second-wave clones peaking on day 37. The finding that pre-infection memory included some responding clones suggested that cross-reactive memory joined. From day 15 to 85, contracting clones were balanced between CD4 and CD8, whereas later expanders leaned toward CD4+.

This clonotype was picked up a small number of times. Its target is not known. MiXCR was run by TCRdb on the 5' RACE reads, yielding one entry per CDR3 protein. The data show tens of thousands of distinct CDR3 sequences, with 9% to 15% seen just once and under 30% held by the top ten. V lost 1 base to trimming and J lost 10 bases, with 13 bases between them. The CDR3 runs to 12 residues. Germline V lookup: CDR1 DFQATT, CDR2 SNEGSKA (reference sequence). Sequencing used PBMCs or a T cell subset sorted from them (not recorded which). The genes are TRBV20-1 and TRBJ1-1; no firm D call. This clonotype was obtained from a man aged 18-30 years who had mild COVID-19 (a few samples of this study predate the infection). Cell type and time point are not known. CDR3 bases: TGCAGTGCTAGAGGTCCGGGGTCAGGAGCTTTCTTT. Amino acid sequence: CSARGPGSGAFF.